A single sample is the source of the 7 T cell receptor beta chains below, sequenced in a study of shared clonotypes between healthy human individuals. TCRdb's copy holds only in-frame clones and misses some; the assay was immunoSEQ multiplex PCR. This sample has 2 million to 2.5 million clones, with roughly 93% found just once. The material sequenced was naive CD4+ T cells from PBMCs. Subset denoted: CD45RA+ positively selected. Source of these receptors: a man younger than 35 in good health. Some clones in this sample may be carry-over from other donors' samples.

The rearrangement uses TRBV11-2 and TRBJ1-2; no firm D call. Trimming left V 5 bases short and J 6 bases short, with 13 bases between. Germline CDR1 SGHAT, CDR2 FQNNGV. The CDR3 loop spans 13 amino acids. Here the CDR3 DNA reads TGTGCCAGCAGCCCTACGATGGTGGATGGCTACACCTTC. Translating it yields CASSPTMVDGYTF.

The chain combines TRBV5-1 with TRBJ2-5; 7 bases map to TRBD1. This CDR3 comprises 15 residues. Unmatched junction bases numbered 10, after V lost 4 bases and J lost 4 bases. The germline gives CDR1 SGHRS, CDR2 YFSETQ. CDR3 in amino acids: CASSTSTGFGETQYF. The CDR3, as DNA: TGCGCCAGCAGCACTTCGACAGGGTTTGGAGAGACCCAGTACTTC.

This clone was detected only once. V and J are TRBV27 and TRBJ2-7; 14 nucleotides line up with TRBD2. The CDR3 has 15 residues. Germline CDR1 and CDR2: MNHEY and SMNVEV (reference sequence). Unmatched junction bases numbered 9, after V lost 9 bases and J lost 5 bases. The CDR3 sequence is CARTGTSGSRNEQYF. Written as DNA, the CDR3 is TGTGCCAGGACCGGGACTAGCGGGAGTCGCAACGAGCAGTACTTC.

The rearrangement joins TRBV5-8 to TRBJ2-3; the D is unclear. This CDR3 region has 16 residues. The V and J ends lost 0 bases and 2 bases respectively, with 13 bases between them. CDR1 is SGHTS, CDR2 YDEGEE, per germline. In DNA, the CDR3 is TGTGCCAGCAGCTTGGATCTTGGGTCCAACACAGATACGCAGTATTTT. Translating gives CASSLDLGSNTDTQYF.

As to this clone: Other nucleotide sequences from this sample produce the same CDR3. The chain carries TRBV11-2 and TRBJ2-2; 9 bases are a match to TRBD1. Trimming at V came to 5 bases and at J to 5 bases, leaving 6 bases not matched to a gene. The CDR3 covers 15 residues. Germline CDR1 SGHAT, CDR2 FQNNGV. CDR3 in amino acids: CASSVGTGRTGELFF. The CDR3 DNA reads TGTGCCAGCAGCGTTGGGACAGGGAGGACCGGGGAGCTGTTTTTT.

This clone was detected only once. V is TRBV28 and J is TRBJ2-1; 7 bases are a match to TRBD2. This CDR3 contains 19 residues. Unmatched junction bases numbered 19, after V lost 8 bases and J lost 0 bases. Per the germline V gene, CDR1 is MDHEN and CDR2 is SYDVKM. The CDR3 loop reads CASGRGTTVARSSYNEQFF. The CDR3 DNA sequence: TGTGCCAGCGGAAGAGGGACTACCGTCGCGCGGAGCTCCTACAATGAGCAGTTCTTC.

The chain joins TRBV7-8 to TRBJ1-1; 9 bases are a match to TRBD1. Unmatched junction bases numbered 12, after V lost 4 bases and J lost 9 bases. Germline V CDR1 and CDR2: SGHVS, FQNEAQ. The CDR3 extends over 15 amino acids. The CDR3 region has the DNA TGTGCCAGCAGCTCATTCCCGGTACAGGGGGCAAAAGCTTTCTTT. It encodes CASSSFPVQGAKAFF. Together with reference TRBV7-8 and TRBJ1-1, the CDR3 gives the full variable domain: GAGVSQSPRYKVAKRGQDVALRCDPISGHVSLFWYQQALGQGPEFLTYFQNEAQLDKSGLPSDRFFAERPEGSVSTLKIQRTQQEDSAVYLCASSSFPVQGAKAFFGQGTRLTVV.